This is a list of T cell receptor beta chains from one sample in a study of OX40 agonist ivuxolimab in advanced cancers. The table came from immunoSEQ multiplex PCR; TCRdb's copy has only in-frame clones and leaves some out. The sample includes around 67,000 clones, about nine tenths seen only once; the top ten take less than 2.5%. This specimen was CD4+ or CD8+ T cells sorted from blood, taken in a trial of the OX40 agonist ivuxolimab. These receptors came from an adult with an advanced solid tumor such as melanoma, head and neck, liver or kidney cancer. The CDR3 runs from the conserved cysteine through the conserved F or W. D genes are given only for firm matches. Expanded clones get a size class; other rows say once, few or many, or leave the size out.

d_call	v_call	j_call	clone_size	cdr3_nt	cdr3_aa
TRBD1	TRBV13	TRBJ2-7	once	TGTGCCAGCAGCCGATTGACAGGGGCGAACTACGAGCAGTACTTC	CASSRLTGANYEQYF
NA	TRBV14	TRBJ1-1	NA	TGTGCCAGCAGCCAAGGGGCCGGGACCGTGGCTTTCTTT	CASSQGAGTVAFF
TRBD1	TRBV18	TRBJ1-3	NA	TGTGCCAGCTCACCAGACAGGGCGAACACCATATATTTT	CASSPDRANTIYF
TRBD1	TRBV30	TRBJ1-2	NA	TGTGCCTGGAGTTCGCGACAGGGAACCACGATCTATGGCTACACCTTC	CAWSSRQGTTIYGYTF
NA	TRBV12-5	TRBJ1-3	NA	TGTGCTAGTGGTTTGGCCCGTCAGGGCTCTGGAAACACCATATATTTT	CASGLARQGSGNTIYF
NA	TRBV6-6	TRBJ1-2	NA	TGTGCCAGCGGAGTTCCAACACGTAACTATGGCTACACCTTC	CASGVPTRNYGYTF
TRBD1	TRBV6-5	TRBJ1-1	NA	TGTGCCAGCAGAACCGGGACAGGGGGATTCACTGAAGCTTTCTTT	CASRTGTGGFTEAFF
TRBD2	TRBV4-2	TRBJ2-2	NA	TGTGCCAGCAGCCAAGGCCGCACTAGCGGGGTTGGCGGGGAGCTGTTTTTT	CASSQGRTSGVGGELFF
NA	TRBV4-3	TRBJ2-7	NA	TGCGCCAGCAGCCCGTGGACGGGCACCTACGAGCAGTACTTC	CASSPWTGTYEQYF
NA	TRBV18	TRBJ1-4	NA	TGTGCCAGCTCTGCAACTAATGAAAAACTGTTTTTT	CASSATNEKLFF
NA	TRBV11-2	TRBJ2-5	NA	TGTGCCAGCAGCTTAACCGCCGGGGGCGGGGAGACCCAGTACTTC	CASSLTAGGGETQYF
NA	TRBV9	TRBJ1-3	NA	TGTGCCAGCAGCACCCTCCCCTCTGGAAACACCATATATTTT	CASSTLPSGNTIYF
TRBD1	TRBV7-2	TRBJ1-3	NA	TGTGCCAGCAGCGCATGGACAGGGGCTGGAAACACCATATATTTT	CASSAWTGAGNTIYF
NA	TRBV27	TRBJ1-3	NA	TGTGCCAGCAGCCGGGGGGGTACTGGAAACACCATATATTTT	CASSRGGTGNTIYF
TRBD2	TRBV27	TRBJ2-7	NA	TGTGCCAGCAGTTTATCGACCCGGGAGGGAGGGCAAGAGCAGTACTTC	CASSLSTREGGQEQYF
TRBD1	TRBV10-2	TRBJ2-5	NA	TGCGCCAGCAGGCACGGGACAGGGGGCTTAAAGACCCAGTACTTC	CASRHGTGGLKTQYF
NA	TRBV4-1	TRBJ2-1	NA	TGCGCCAGCAGCCAAGATCTTTCGGGGCTAGCGAGCTCCTACAATGAGCAGTTCTTC	CASSQDLSGLASSYNEQFF
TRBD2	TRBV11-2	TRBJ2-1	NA	TGTGCCAGCAGAGAACGCGGGAGAGGCTCCTACAATGAGCAGTTCTTC	CASRERGRGSYNEQFF
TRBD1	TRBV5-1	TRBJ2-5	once	TGCGCCAGCGCTTCCGGGACAGGACGCCAAGAGACCCAGTACTTC	CASASGTGRQETQYF
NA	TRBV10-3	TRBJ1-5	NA	TGTGCCATCAGTGAACAGCCTGATCAGCCCCAGCATTTT	CAISEQPDQPQHF
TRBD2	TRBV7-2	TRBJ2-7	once	TGTGCCAGCAGCTTAGGGCGGGAGTTCGAGCAGTACTTC	CASSLGREFEQYF
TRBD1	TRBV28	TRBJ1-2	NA	TGTGCCAGCAGTTTAGAACAGGGGCAGTATGGCTACACCTTC	CASSLEQGQYGYTF
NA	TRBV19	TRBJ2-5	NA	TGTGCCAGTAGTACACCTGGTTCAGGGCGGTTGGAGACCCAGTACTTC	CASSTPGSGRLETQYF
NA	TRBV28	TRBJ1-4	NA	TGTGCCAGCGAAAGTCTCGGGAGCGAACCTAAAAAACTGTTTTTT	CASESLGSEPKKLFF
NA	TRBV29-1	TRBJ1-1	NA	TGCAGCGTTGGGGAAGGACAGATGAACACTGAAGCTTTCTTT	CSVGEGQMNTEAFF
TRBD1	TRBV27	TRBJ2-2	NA	TGTGCCAGCAGAGGACAGGGTGGTTTTGGATACACCGGGGAGCTGTTTTTT	CASRGQGGFGYTGELFF
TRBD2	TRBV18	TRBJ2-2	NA	TGTGCCAGCTCATCGACCTCTAGCGGGGTCGCGAACACCGGGGAGCTGTTTTTT	CASSSTSSGVANTGELFF
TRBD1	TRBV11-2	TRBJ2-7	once	TGTGCCAGCAGCCCCCTGCCAGGGGGTGTGGGCGAGCAGTACTTC	CASSPLPGGVGEQYF
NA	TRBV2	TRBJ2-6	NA	TGTGCCAGCAATTTTTTCCCAGGGCTGAGAGGGGCCAACGTCCTGACTTTC	CASNFFPGLRGANVLTF
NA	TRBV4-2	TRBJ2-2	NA	TGTGCCAGCAGCGGAGCTAGCGGGACAGGAACCGGGGAGCTGTTTTTT	CASSGASGTGTGELFF
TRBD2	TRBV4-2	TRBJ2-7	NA	TGTGCCAGCAGCCAGGATCGGACTAGCGGGAGGACGAGCTACGAGCAGTACTTC	CASSQDRTSGRTSYEQYF
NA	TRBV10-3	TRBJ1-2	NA	TGTGCCATCAGAGCGGACCGTATCCCGGGCTACACCTTC	CAIRADRIPGYTF
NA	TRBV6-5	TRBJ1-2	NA	TGTGCCAGCAGTTACTCGGGGGAGGAATATGGCTACACCTTC	CASSYSGEEYGYTF
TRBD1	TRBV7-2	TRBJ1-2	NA	TGTGCCAGCAGCCGTGGACAGGGTGATGGCTACACCTTC	CASSRGQGDGYTF
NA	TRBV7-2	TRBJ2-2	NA	TGTGCCAGCAGCTTAGAACGGACTACCGGGGAGCTGTTTTTT	CASSLERTTGELFF
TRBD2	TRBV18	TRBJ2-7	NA	TGTGCCAGCTCCGCGGCTAGCGGGAGCTCCTACGAGCAGTACTTC	CASSAASGSSYEQYF
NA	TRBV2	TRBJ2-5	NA	TGTGCCAGCACCGGGGGCTCGAAATCGTACTTC	CASTGGSKSYF
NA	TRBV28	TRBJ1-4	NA	TGTGCCAGCAGTTGGGGGGCCCTGAATGAAAAACTGTTTTTT	CASSWGALNEKLFF
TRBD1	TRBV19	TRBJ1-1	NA	TGTGCCAGTAGTCCCCGGACAGGGGGATTGGTTAACACTGAAGCTTTCTTT	CASSPRTGGLVNTEAFF
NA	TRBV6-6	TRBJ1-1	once	TGTGCCAGCAGTTATAACCACAGGGCGGCTGAAGCTTTCTTT	CASSYNHRAAEAFF
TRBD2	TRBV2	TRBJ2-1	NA	TGTGCCAGCAGTGAACTAGCGGGGAGCCACAATGAGCAGTTCTTC	CASSELAGSHNEQFF
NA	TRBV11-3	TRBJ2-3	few	TGTGCCAGCAGCTACGCGGCTAGCACAGATACGCAGTATTTT	CASSYAASTDTQYF